The clone carrying this T cell receptor beta chain was seen a few times. The germline V and J ends were trimmed by 0 bases and 4 bases, with 9 bases remaining between them. The germline V gene has CDR1 SNHLY and CDR2 FYNNEI. The CDR3 sequence is 14 residues long. This sample was included in a study of blood T cell repertoires in COVID-19. For the study at large: T cells, B-cell-depleted T cells, or PBMCs supplied cDNA or gDNA.

As handled by the study authors: Estimates of nucleated cell counts were drawn from the amplification of reference gene primers. Libraries were prepared by immunoSEQ multiplex PCR; TCRdb keeps only in-frame clonotypes and omits some of them. From that table come the V and J calls and clone size; the DNA was used to work out D and trimming. This sample has around 160,000 clones, with around 84% found just once. V usage is TRBV2 and J usage is TRBJ1-2; D gene uncertain. The sequence came from a human donor in a cohort sampled during active COVID-19. The sequencing sample was made of peripheral blood. CDR3 in DNA: TGTGCCAGCAGTGAAGCTGGGAGCACCTATGGCTACACCTTC. It codes for CASSEAGSTYGYTF.